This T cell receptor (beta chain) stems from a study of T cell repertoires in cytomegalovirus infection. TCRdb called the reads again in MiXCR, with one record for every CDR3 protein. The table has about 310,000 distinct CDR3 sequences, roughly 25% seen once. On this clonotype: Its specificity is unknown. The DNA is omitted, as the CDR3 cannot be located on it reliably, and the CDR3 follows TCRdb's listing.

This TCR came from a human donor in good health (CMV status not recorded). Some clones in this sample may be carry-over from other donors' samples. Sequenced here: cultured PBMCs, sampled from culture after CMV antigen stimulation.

The CDR3 protein is CASSFRARGSGELFF. The chain has TRBV12-3 or TRBV12-4 and TRBJ2-2; the table's D call, TRBD1, has no DNA check behind it. The CDR3 extends over 15 residues, inclusive of both ends.